This T cell receptor beta chain derives from a study of control samples from healthy donors and cancer patients. The CDR3 spans 14 residues. The germline gives CDR1 GTSNPN, CDR2 SVGIG (reference sequence). Between the trimmed V and J ends, which lost 1 base and 0 bases, there was a span of 9 bases. TCRdb's table, derived via immunoSEQ multiplex PCR, lists solely in-frame clones and lacks some. The table lists roughly 9,200 clones, 91% of them singletons. The chain is built from TRBV30 and TRBJ1-1; D is undetermined. This sequence was found in a man aged 55 to 70 with colorectal cancer. Sequenced: PBMCs. The chain's CDR3 is CAWSAGLMNTEAFF. CDR3 bases: TGTGCCTGGAGTGCTGGACTGATGAACACTGAAGCTTTCTTT.